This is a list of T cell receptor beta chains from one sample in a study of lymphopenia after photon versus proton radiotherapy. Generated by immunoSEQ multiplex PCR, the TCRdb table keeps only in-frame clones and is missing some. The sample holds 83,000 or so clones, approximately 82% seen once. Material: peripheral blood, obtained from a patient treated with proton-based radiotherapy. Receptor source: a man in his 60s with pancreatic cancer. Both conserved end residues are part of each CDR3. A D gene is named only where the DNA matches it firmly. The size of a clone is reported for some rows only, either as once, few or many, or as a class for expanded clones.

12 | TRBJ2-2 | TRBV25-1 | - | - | TGTGCGACCACTACGGGACCCGGGGAGCTGTTTTTT | CATTTGPGELFF
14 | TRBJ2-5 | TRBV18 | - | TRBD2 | TGTGCCAGCTCACCCTTTGGCGGGGGAGAGACCCAGTACTTC | CASSPFGGGETQYF
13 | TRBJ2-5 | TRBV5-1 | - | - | TGCGCCAGCAGCTTCCCGGATCAGGAGACCCAGTACTTC | CASSFPDQETQYF
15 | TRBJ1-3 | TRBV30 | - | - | TGTGCCTGGAGTGTACGGGGGATCGCTGGAAACACCATATATTTT | CAWSVRGIAGNTIYF
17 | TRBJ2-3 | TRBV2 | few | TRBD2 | TGTGCCAGCAGTAAACATTTAGGGACTAGCGGGCAAAATACGCAGTATTTT | CASSKHLGTSGQNTQYF
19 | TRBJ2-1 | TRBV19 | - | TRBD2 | TGTGCCAGTAGTACACGGACTAGCGGGACCTTACCGTCCTACAATGAGCAGTTCTTC | CASSTRTSGTLPSYNEQFF
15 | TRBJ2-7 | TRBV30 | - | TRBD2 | TGTGCCTGGAGTTGGAGGGGACTAGCGGGAGACGAGCAGTACTTC | CAWSWRGLAGDEQYF
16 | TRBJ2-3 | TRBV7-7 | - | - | TGTGCTAGCAGCTTAGGGGGGACGGGTGGCACAGATACGCAGTATTTT | CASSLGGTGGTDTQYF
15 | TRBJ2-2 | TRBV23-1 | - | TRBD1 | TGCGCCAGCAGTCCCCAGGGGGCAAGCACCGGGGAGCTGTTTTTT | CASSPQGASTGELFF
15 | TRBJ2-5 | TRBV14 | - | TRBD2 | TGTGCCAGCAGCCAAGGCAGCGGGAGGATTGAGACCCAGTACTTC | CASSQGSGRIETQYF
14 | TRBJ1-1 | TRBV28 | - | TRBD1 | TGTGCCAGCAGTTTAACAGGGGAGAACACTGAAGCTTTCTTT | CASSLTGENTEAFF
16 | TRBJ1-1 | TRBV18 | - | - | TGTGCCAGCTCACCAATCCCAAGGGCAGGGCTCGCTGAAGCTTTCTTT | CASSPIPRAGLAEAFF
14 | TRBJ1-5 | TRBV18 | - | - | TGTGCCAGCTCACCCAACGGGGGGCCGGAGCCCCAGCATTTT | CASSPNGGPEPQHF
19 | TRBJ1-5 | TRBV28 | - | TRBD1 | TGTGCCAGCAGTTTATTTGGGTTTGGGGACAGGGTTATCAATCAGCCCCAGCATTTT | CASSLFGFGDRVINQPQHF
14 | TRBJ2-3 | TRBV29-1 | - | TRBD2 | TGCAGCGTTGGGTCGGGACTAGCCGCAGATACGCAGTATTTT | CSVGSGLAADTQYF
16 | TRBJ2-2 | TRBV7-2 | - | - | TGTGCCAGCAGCCCCAGATGGGGCAGGGGCACCGGGGAGCTGTTTTTT | CASSPRWGRGTGELFF
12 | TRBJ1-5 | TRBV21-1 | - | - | TGTGCCAGCAGCAAAGGGGGGTTGCCCCAGCATTTT | CASSKGGLPQHF
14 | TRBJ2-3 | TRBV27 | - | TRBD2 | TGTGCCAGCAGTCTAGGACTAGCGGGATATGCGCAGTATTTT | CASSLGLAGYAQYF
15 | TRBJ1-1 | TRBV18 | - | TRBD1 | TGTGCCAGCTCACCTTACAGGGGGCGGGACACTGAAGCTTTCTTT | CASSPYRGRDTEAFF
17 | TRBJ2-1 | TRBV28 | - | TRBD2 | TGTGCCAGCAGGGGGACTAGCGGGAGGGAGTATGACAATGAGCAGTTCTTC | CASRGTSGREYDNEQFF